This T cell receptor beta chain derives from a study of T-cell reconstitution after alpha-beta-depleted transplantation in children. Study-wide results and limits: When one year had passed after transplant, most T-cell counts and diversity came from newly produced T cells.

This clonotype was seen ten or more times. Antigen unknown. The CDR3 is 16 residues long. With 7 bases clipped from V and 0 bases from J, the junction kept 6 bases outside the gene matches. Germline values: CDR1 LGHDT, CDR2 YNNKEL (reference sequence). A library of TCRbeta sequences, prepared with unique molecular identifiers, was generated. In TCRdb, the PCR reads were re-called with MiXCR into one record per CDR3 protein. The repertoire includes about 590,000 distinct CDR3 sequences, roughly 13% of them detected once, and 2% to 2.5% sits in the top ten. The rearrangement links TRBV3-1 to TRBJ2-6, with 7 bases that match TRBD2. The specimen was PBMCs, mostly from graft donor cells, collected 360 days after TCRalphabeta/CD19-depleted stem cell transplant. This receptor was obtained from a male patient aged 10 to 17 who had a stem cell transplant for acute myeloid leukemia, so the T cells may come from the graft donor. The CDR3 nucleotides are TGTGCCAGCAACTCGGGGGGTGCCTCTGGGGCCAACGTCCTGACTTTC. It specifies CASNSGGASGANVLTF.